The present T cell receptor beta chain was sequenced within a study of CD8 T cells in ankylosing spondylitis. Losses at the gene ends were 5 bases for V and 2 bases for J; bases not matched to a gene: 4. Germline CDR1 SGHRS, CDR2 YFSETQ. This CDR3 contains 14 residues. This clonotype was seen at least ten times. Its antigen remains unidentified. MiXCR, applied by TCRdb to the 5' RACE reads, yields one record per CDR3 protein. The sample lists hundreds of thousands of distinct CDR3 sequences, 10% to 15% occurring once. The study's findings and limits: Characteristic of ankylosing spondylitis blood, it appeared, was a TCR beta motif comprising several highly homologous variants.

The TCR sequence derives from a male donor with ankylosing spondylitis. Sequencing was performed on blood, either unsorted or a sorted T cell fraction (not recorded which). This rearrangement joins TRBV5-1 to TRBJ2-7; 10 nucleotides line up with TRBD1. In DNA, the CDR3 is TGCGCCAGCAGTGGGACAGGGGAAGCCTACGAGCAGTACTTC. Translation gives CASSGTGEAYEQYF.